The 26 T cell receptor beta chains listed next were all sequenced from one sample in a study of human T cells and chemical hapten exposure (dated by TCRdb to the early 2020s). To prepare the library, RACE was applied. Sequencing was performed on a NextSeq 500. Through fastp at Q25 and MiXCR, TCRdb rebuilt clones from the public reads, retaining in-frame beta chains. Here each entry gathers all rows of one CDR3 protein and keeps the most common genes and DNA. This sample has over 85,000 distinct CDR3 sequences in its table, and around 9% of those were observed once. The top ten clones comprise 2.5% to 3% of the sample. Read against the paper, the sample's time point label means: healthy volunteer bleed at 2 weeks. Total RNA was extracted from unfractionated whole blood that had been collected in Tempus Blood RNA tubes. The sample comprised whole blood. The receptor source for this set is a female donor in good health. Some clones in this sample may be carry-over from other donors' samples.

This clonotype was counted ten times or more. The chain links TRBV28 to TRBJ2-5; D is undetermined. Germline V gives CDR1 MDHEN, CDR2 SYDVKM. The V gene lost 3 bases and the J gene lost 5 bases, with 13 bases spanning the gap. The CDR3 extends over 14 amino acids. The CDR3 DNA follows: TGTGCCAGCAGTTTGGCAAGGAGATTGGAGACCCAGTACTTC. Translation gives CASSLARRLETQYF.

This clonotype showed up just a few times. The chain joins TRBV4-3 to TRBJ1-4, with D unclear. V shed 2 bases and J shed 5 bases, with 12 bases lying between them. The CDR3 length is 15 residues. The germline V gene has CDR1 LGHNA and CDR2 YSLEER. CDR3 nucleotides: TGCGCCAGCAGCCAACTGGACGGTTCAAATGAAAAACTGTTTTTT. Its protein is CASSQLDGSNEKLFF.

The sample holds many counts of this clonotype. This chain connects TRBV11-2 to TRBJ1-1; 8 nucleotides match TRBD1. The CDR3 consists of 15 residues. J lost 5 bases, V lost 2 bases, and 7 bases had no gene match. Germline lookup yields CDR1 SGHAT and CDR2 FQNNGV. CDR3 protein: CASSLYQGAWTEAFF. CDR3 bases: TGTGCCAGCAGCTTATATCAGGGGGCATGGACTGAAGCTTTCTTT.

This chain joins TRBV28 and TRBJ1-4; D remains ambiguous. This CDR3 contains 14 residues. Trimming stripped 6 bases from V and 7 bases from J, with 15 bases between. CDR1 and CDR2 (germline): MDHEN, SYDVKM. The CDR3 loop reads CASRPRFSLEKLFF. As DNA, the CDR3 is TGTGCCAGCAGACCGCGTTTCTCTCTTGAAAAACTGTTTTTT.

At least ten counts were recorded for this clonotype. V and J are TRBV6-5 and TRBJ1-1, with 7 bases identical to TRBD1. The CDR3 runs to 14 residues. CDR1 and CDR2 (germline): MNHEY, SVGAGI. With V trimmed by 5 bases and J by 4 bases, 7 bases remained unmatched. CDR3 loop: CASSITGEATEAFF. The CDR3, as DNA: TGTGCCAGCAGTATAACAGGGGAGGCCACTGAAGCTTTCTTT.

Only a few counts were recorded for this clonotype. CDR3 coding DNA: TGTGCCAGCAGCGGGGGGAGACTAGCGGGAGGTGAGCAGTTCTTC. Translating it yields CASSGGRLAGGEQFF. This chain uses TRBV2 with TRBJ2-1; 13 bases agree with TRBD2. V dropped 6 bases and J dropped 9; count of bases not matched to a gene: 8. The germline gives CDR1 SNHLY, CDR2 FYNNEI. This CDR3 comprises 15 residues.

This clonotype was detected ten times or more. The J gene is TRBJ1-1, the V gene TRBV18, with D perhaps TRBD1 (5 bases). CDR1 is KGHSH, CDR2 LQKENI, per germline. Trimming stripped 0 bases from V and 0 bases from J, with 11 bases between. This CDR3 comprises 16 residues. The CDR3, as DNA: TGTGCCAGCTCACCACCGGGGCCCCTGGTGAACACTGAAGCTTTCTTT. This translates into CASSPPGPLVNTEAFF.

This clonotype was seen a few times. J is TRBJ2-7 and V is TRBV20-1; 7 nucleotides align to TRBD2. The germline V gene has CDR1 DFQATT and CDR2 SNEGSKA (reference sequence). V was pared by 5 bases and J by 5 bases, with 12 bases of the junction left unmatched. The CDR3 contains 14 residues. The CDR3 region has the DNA TGCAGTGCTGGCCAGGTGGGAGGGATCGACGAGCAGTACTTC. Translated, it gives CSAGQVGGIDEQYF.

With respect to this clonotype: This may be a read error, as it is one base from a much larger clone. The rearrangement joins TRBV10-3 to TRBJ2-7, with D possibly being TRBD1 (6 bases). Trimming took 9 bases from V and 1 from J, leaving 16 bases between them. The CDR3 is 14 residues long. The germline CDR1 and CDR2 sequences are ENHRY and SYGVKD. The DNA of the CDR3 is TGTGCCATGTCCAGCAGGGGCAATTCCTACGAGCAGTACTTC. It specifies CAMSSRGNSYEQYF.

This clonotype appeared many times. CDR3 sequence (DNA): TGTGCCAGCAGCCGCGCTAGCGGGAGCACCGGGGAGCTGTTTTTT. Its protein is CASSRASGSTGELFF. This chain uses TRBV5-4 with TRBJ2-2, with 10 bases aligning to TRBD2. CDR1 and CDR2 from the germline V gene are SGHNT and YYREEE (reference sequence). Trimming at V came to 4 bases and at J to 4 bases, leaving 4 bases not matched to a gene. The CDR3 covers 15 residues.

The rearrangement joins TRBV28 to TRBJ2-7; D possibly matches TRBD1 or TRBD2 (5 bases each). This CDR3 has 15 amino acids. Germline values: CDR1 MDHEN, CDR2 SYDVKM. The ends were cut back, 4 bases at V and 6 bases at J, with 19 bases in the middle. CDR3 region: CASSSTRDRLSEQYF. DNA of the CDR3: TGTGCCAGCAGTTCGACACGGGACCGACTCTCCGAGCAGTACTTC.

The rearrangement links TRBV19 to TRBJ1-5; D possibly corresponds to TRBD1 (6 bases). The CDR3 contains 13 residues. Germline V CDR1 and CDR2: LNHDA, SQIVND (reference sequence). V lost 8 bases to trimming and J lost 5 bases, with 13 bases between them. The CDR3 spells CASQGTSDQPQHF. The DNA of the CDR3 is TGTGCCAGTCAGGGGACTTCAGATCAGCCCCAGCATTTT.

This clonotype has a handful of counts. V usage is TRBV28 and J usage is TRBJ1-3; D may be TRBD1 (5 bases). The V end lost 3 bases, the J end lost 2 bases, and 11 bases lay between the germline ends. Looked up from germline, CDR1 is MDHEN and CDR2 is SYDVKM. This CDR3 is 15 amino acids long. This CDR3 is CASSFSDRAGNTIYF. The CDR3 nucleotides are TGTGCCAGCAGTTTTTCCGACAGAGCTGGAAACACCATATATTTT.

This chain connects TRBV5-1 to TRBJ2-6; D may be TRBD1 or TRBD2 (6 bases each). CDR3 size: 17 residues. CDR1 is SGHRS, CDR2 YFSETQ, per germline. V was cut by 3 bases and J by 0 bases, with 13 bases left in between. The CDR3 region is CASSSGALGSGANVLTF. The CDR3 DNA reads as TGCGCCAGCAGCTCGGGGGCCCTGGGCTCTGGGGCCAACGTCCTGACTTTC.

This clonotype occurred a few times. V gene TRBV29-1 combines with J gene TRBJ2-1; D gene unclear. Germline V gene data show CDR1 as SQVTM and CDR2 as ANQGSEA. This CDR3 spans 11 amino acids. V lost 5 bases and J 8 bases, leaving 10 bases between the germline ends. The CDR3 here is CSVNLMDEQFF. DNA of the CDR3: TGCAGCGTTAACCTAATGGATGAGCAGTTCTTC.

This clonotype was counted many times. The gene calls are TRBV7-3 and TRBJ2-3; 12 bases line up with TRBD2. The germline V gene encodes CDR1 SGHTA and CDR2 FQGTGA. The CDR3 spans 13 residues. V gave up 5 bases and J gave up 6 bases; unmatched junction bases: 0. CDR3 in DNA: TGTGCCAGCAGCGGGACTAGCGGGGATACGCAGTATTTT. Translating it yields CASSGTSGDTQYF.

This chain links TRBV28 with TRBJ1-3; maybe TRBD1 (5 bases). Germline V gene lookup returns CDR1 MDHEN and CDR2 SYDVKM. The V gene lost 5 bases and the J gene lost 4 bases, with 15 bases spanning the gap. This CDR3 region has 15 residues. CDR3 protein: CASSTQRDHGNTIYF. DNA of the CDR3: TGTGCCAGCAGTACCCAAAGGGACCACGGAAACACCATATATTTT.

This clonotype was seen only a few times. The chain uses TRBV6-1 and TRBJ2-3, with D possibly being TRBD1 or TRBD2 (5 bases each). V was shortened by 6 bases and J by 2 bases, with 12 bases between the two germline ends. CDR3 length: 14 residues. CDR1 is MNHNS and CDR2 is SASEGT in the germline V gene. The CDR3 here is CASRRDGYTDTQYF. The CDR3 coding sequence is TGTGCCAGCAGACGGGACGGCTACACAGATACGCAGTATTTT.

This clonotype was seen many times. CDR3 nucleotides: TGCAGTGCTAGAGATCTAGGGGGAATAGATACGCAGTATTTT. Translated: CSARDLGGIDTQYF. The V gene is TRBV20-1, the J gene TRBJ2-3; weak D call: TRBD1 (6 bases). Trimming removed 0 bases from V and 5 bases from J, with 12 bases in between. This CDR3 has 14 residues. CDR1 and CDR2 (germline): DFQATT, SNEGSKA (reference sequence).

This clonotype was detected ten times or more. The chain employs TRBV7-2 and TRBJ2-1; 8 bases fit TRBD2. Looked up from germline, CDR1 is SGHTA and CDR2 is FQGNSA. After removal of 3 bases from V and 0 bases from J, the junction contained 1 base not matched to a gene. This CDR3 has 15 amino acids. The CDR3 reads CASSFAGGSYNEQFF. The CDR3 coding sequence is TGTGCCAGCAGCTTCGCGGGGGGCTCCTACAATGAGCAGTTCTTC.

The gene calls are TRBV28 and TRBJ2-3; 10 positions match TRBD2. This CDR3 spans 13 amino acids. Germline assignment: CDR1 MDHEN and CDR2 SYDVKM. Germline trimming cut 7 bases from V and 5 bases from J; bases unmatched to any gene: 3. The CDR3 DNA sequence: TGTGCCAGCATTACTAGCGGGGTAGATACGCAGTATTTT. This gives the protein CASITSGVDTQYF.

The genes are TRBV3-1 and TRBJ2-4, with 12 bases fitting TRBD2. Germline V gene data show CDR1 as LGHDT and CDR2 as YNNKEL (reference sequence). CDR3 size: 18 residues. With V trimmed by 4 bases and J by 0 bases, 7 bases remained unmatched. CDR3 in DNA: TGTGCCAGCAGCCGCCGGGGGACTAGCGGGTCAGCCAAAAACATTCAGTACTTC. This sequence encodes CASSRRGTSGSAKNIQYF.

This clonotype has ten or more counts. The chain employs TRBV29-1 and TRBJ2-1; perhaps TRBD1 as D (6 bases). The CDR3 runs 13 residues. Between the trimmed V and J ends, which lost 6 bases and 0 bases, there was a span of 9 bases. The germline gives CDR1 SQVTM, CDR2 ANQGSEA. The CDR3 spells CSVHRASYNEQFF. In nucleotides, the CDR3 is TGCAGCGTCCACAGGGCCTCCTACAATGAGCAGTTCTTC.

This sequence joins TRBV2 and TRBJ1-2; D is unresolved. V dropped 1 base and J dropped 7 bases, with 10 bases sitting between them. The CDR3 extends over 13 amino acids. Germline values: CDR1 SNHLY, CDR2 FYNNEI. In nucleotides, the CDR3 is TGTGCCAGCAGTGAAGGTCCACCGGGTGGCTACACCTTC. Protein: CASSEGPPGGYTF.

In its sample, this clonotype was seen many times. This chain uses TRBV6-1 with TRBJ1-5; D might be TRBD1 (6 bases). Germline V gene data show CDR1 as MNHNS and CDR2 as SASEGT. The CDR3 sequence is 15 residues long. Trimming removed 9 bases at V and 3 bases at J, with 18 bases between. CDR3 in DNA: TGTGCCAGTCGTCGGCAGGACAGACTCAATCAGCCCCAGCATTTT. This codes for CASRRQDRLNQPQHF.

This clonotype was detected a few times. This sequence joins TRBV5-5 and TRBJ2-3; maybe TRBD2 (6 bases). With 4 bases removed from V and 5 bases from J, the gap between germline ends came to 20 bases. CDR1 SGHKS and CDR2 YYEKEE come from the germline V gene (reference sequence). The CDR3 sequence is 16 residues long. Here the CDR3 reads CASSRQYLTRGDTQYF. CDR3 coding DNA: TGTGCCAGCAGCCGACAGTACCTAACGCGGGGAGATACGCAGTATTTT.